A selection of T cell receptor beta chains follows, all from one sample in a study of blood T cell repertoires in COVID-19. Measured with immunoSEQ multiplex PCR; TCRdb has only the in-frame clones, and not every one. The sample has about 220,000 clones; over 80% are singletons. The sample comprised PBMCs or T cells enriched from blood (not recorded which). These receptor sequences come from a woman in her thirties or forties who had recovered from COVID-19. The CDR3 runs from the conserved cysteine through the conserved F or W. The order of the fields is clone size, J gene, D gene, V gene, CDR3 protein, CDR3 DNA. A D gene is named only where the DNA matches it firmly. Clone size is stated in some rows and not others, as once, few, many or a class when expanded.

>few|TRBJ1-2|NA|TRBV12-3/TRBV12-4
CASSLEVDGYTF
TGTGCCAGCAGTTTAGAAGTAGATGGCTACACCTTC
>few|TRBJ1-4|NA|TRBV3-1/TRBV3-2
CASSQLSQAGTQGLFF
TGTGCCAGCAGCCAGCTAAGTCAGGCAGGGACACAGGGACTGTTTTTT
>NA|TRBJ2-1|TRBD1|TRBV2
CASSEDRGVYNEQFF
TGTGCCAGCAGTGAAGACAGGGGTGTCTACAATGAGCAGTTCTTC
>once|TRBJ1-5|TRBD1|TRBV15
CATSNKGTGANQPQHF
TGTGCCACCAGCAACAAGGGGACAGGGGCCAATCAGCCCCAGCATTTT
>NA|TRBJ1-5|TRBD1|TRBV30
CAWSSGQSNQPQHF
TGTGCCTGGAGTTCGGGACAGAGCAATCAGCCCCAGCATTTT
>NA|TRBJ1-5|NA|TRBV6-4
CASSDRDRPSNQPQHF
TGTGCCAGCAGTGACCGGGATCGGCCTAGCAATCAGCCCCAGCATTTT
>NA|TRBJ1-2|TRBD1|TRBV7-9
CASSTDRGTYGYTF
TGTGCCAGCAGCACCGACAGGGGTACCTATGGCTACACCTTC
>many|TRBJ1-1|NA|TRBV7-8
CASSLDMGHGTEAFF
TGTGCCAGCAGCTTAGATATGGGGCACGGCACTGAAGCTTTCTTT
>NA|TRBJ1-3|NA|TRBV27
CASMVGGGNTIYF
TGTGCCAGCATGGTCGGCGGGGGAAACACCATATATTTT
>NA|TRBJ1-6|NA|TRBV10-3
CAISEAGYNSPLHF
TGTGCCATCAGTGAAGCGGGGTATAATTCACCCCTCCACTTT
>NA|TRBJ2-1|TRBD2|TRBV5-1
CASRRGEASYNEQFF
TGCGCCAGCAGGCGGGGGGAAGCCTCCTACAATGAGCAGTTCTTC
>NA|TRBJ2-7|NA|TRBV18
CASSPGVGQSHSYEQYF
TGTGCCAGCTCACCAGGGGTGGGGCAGTCCCATTCCTACGAGCAGTACTTC
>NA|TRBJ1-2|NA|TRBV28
CASSVLAVYGYTF
TGTGCCAGCAGTGTCTTGGCAGTCTATGGCTACACCTTC
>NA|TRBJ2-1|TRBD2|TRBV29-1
CSAEASGGSYNEQFF
TGCAGCGCAGAAGCTAGCGGGGGTTCCTACAATGAGCAGTTCTTC
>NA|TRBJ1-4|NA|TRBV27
CASSLWAGTNEKLFF
TGTGCCAGCAGTTTATGGGCAGGGACTAATGAAAAACTGTTTTTT
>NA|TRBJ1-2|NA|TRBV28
CASRGTYSGYTF
TGTGCCAGCAGAGGGACTTATAGTGGCTACACCTTC
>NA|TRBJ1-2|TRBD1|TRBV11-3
CASSLQGALNYGYTF
TGTGCCAGCAGCTTACAGGGGGCCCTTAACTATGGCTACACCTTC
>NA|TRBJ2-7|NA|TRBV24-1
CATSGDSYEQYF
TGTGCCACCAGCGGGGATTCCTACGAGCAGTACTTC
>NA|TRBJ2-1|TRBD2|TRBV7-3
CASSQVAGAWEQFF
TGTGCCAGCAGCCAGGTGGCGGGAGCTTGGGAGCAGTTCTTC
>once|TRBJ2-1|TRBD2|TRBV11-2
CASSLGRLAGADEQFF
TGTGCCAGCAGCTTAGGCCGACTAGCGGGAGCGGATGAGCAGTTCTTC
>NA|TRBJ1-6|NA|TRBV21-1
CATELGDCASNSPLHF
TGTGCCACCGAATTAGGAGACTGTGCTTCTAATTCACCCCTCCACTTT
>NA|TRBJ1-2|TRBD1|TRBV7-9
CASSLADRDIYGYTF
TGTGCCAGCAGCTTAGCAGACAGGGATATCTATGGCTACACCTTC
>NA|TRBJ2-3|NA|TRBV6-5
CASSYSTGSHTQYF
TGTGCCAGCAGTTACTCGACTGGGTCTCATACGCAGTATTTT
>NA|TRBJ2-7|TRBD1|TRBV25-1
CASRDDRGTYEQYF
TGTGCCAGCAGAGACGACAGGGGGACCTACGAGCAGTACTTC
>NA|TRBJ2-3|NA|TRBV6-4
CASSVTGPSTDTQYF
TGTGCCAGCAGTGTGACAGGCCCATCCACAGATACGCAGTATTTT
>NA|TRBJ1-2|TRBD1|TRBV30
CAWSGTGWNGYTF
TGTGCCTGGAGTGGGACAGGGTGGAATGGCTACACCTTC
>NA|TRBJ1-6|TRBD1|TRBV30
CAWSGQGTQSPLHF
TGTGCCTGGAGTGGACAGGGGACGCAATCACCCCTCCACTTT
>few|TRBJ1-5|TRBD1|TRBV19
CASSIHSPSTGRVGNQPQHF
TGTGCCAGTAGTATCCACTCCCCCTCGACAGGGAGAGTGGGCAATCAGCCCCAGCATTTT
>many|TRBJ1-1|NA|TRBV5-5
CASSLMAGNEAFF
TGTGCCAGCAGCTTGATGGCAGGTAACGAAGCTTTCTTT
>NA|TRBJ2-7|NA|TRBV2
CASSEDLDEQYF
TGTGCCAGCAGTGAAGATCTAGACGAGCAGTACTTC
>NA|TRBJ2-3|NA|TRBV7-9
CASSPGGATQYF
TGTGCCAGCAGCCCTGGGGGGGCTACGCAGTATTTT
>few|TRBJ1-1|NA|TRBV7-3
CASSLDSTGTEAFF
TGTGCCAGCAGCTTAGACAGTACCGGCACTGAAGCTTTCTTT
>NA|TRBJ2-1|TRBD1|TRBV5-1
CASRGQSLYNEQFF
TGCGCCAGCAGGGGACAGTCCCTCTACAATGAGCAGTTCTTC
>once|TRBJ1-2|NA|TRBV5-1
CASSLAGDTYGYTF
TGCGCCAGCAGCTTGGCCGGGGACACTTATGGCTACACCTTC
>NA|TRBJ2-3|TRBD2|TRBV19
CASSMLSGSSTDTQYF
TGTGCCAGTAGTATGCTTAGCGGGAGTAGTACAGATACGCAGTATTTT
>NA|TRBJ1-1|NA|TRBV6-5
CASSVFSGATEAFF
TGTGCCAGCAGCGTATTTTCAGGGGCCACTGAAGCTTTCTTT
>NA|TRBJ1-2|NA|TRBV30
CALGQVLRYTF
TGTGCCTTGGGCCAGGTTCTTCGCTACACCTTC
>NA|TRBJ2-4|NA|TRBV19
CATIDSLAKNIQYF
TGTGCCACTATAGACAGCTTAGCCAAAAACATTCAGTACTTC
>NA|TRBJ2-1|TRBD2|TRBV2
CASSDYDGGRHYNEQFF
TGTGCCAGCAGTGATTATGACGGCGGGAGACACTACAATGAGCAGTTCTTC
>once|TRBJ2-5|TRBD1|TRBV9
CASSVYRGNQETQYF
TGTGCCAGCAGCGTCTACAGGGGGAACCAAGAGACCCAGTACTTC
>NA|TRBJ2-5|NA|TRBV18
CASSIDSAGGTQYF
TGTGCCAGCTCGATAGACAGCGCTGGCGGGACCCAGTACTTC
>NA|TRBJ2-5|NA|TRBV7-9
CASEETQYF
TGTGCCAGCGAGGAGACCCAGTACTTC
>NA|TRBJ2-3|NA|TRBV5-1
CASSYLGQGKVGETQYF
TGCGCCAGCAGCTACCTGGGGCAGGGAAAAGTGGGTGAGACGCAGTATTTT
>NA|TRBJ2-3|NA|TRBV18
CASSPGQGGTDTQYF
TGTGCCAGCTCACCGGGGCAGGGTGGCACAGATACGCAGTATTTT
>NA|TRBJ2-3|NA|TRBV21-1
CASSRIIMRGITSTDTQYF
TGTGCCAGCAGCCGGATTATAATGCGGGGCATTACTAGCACAGATACGCAGTATTTT
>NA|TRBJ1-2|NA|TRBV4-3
CASSQSLGGARGYTF
TGCGCCAGCAGCCAAAGTTTAGGGGGGGCTCGTGGCTACACCTTC